This T cell receptor beta chain was retrieved from a study of T cells in Graves' hyperthyroidism and ophthalmopathy. Uncontrolled infection, other autoimmune disease, pregnancy and lactation each barred patients from inclusion. For the diagnoses, clinical symptoms, serum thyroxine and TRAb, thyroid ultrasound and orbital computed tomography were used. The germline gives CDR1 SGHTA, CDR2 FQGTGA. The CDR3 consists of 14 residues. V was cut by 9 bases and J by 8 bases, with 17 bases left in between. RNA transcripts provided the source from which TCR beta CDR3 regions were amplified. First-round RT-PCR with HTBI primers amplified the TCR CDR3 region. TCRdb re-derived calls from the multiplex PCR reads in MiXCR, one entry per CDR3 protein. The sample holds some 490,000 distinct CDR3 sequences, approximately 23% seen once. Study-wide results and caveats: A model built on 13 V-J features separated ophthalmopathy from stable hyperthyroidism.

This clonotype was found a few times. Its antigen is not identified. What was sequenced was blood. The receptor comes from a woman aged 70-85 years with Graves' ophthalmopathy. This chain links TRBV7-3 with TRBJ1-6; D is unclear. The CDR3 sequence is CASHPSPGDSPLHF. CDR3 bases: TGTGCCAGTCACCCTAGCCCCGGGGATTCACCCCTCCACTTT.